The 27 T cell receptor beta chains given below trace back to one sample, sequenced in a study of memory CD4+ T cells and cytomegalovirus serostatus. Single viable CD3+CD4+CD8-CD45RO+ cells were sorted as the memory CD4+ T cells. Method: immunoSEQ multiplex PCR; TCRdb's copy keeps in-frame clones and lacks some. Here the sample spans 75,000 to 90,000 clones, about 85% being singletons. Sequencing used memory CD4+ T cells from blood. These receptors originate from an adult in good health and CMV-seronegative.

The CDR3 loop is CASSVATSGHNEQFF. The DNA of the CDR3 is TGTGCCAGCAGCGTAGCAACTAGCGGGCACAATGAGCAGTTCTTC. The chain couples TRBV9 to TRBJ2-1, with TRBD2 matching over 9 bases. Trimming took 0 bases from V and 5 from J; bases not matched to a gene: 3. The CDR3 spans 15 residues. Germline V CDR1 and CDR2: SGDLS, YYNGEE. Together with reference TRBV9 and TRBJ2-1, the CDR3 gives the full variable domain: DSGVTQTPKHLITATGQRVTLRCSPRSGDLSVYWYQQSLDQGLQFLIQYYNGEERAKGNILERFSAQQFPDLHSELNLSSLELGDSALYFCASSVATSGHNEQFFGPGTRLTVL.

The genes are TRBV4-3 and TRBJ2-4, with 7 bases aligning to TRBD1. CDR3 length: 15 amino acids. Germline loops: CDR1 LGHNA, CDR2 YSLEER. V was pared by 3 bases and J by 6 bases, with 8 bases of the junction left unmatched. The CDR3 is CASSQAYRQGNIQYF. The CDR3 DNA reads as TGCGCCAGCAGCCAGGCCTATCGACAGGGAAACATTCAGTACTTC.

The rearrangement links TRBV27 to TRBJ1-6, with D possibly being TRBD1 (6 bases). The V gene lost 5 bases and the J gene lost 6 bases, with 14 bases spanning the gap. The CDR3 is 15 residues long. Germline V gene sequence: CDR1 MNHEY, CDR2 SMNVEV (reference sequence). The CDR3 reads CASSAGQTINSPLHF. The CDR3, as DNA: TGTGCCAGCAGTGCCGGACAGACAATTAATTCACCCCTCCACTTT.

J is TRBJ1-2 and V is TRBV6-1, with D possibly matching TRBD1 (6 bases). Trimming left V 10 bases short and J 1 base short, with 13 bases between. The CDR3 loop spans 13 amino acids. From germline, CDR1 is MNHNS and CDR2 SASEGT. This chain's CDR3 is CAIGTTNNYGYTF. DNA of the CDR3: TGTGCCATCGGGACAACTAATAACTATGGCTACACCTTC.

The genes are TRBV28 and TRBJ2-2; 7 positions agree with TRBD1. J gave up 6 bases and V 6 bases, and 10 bases lay outside the gene matches. Germline assignment: CDR1 MDHEN and CDR2 SYDVKM. The CDR3 totals 15 residues. CDR3 coding DNA: TGTGCCAGCAGCCAACAGGGGAAGGGGGCCGGGGAGCTGTTTTTT. Translation gives CASSQQGKGAGELFF.

This clone was seen just once. The chain employs TRBV5-1 and TRBJ1-2; D remains unclear. Germline V lookup: CDR1 SGHRS, CDR2 YFSETQ. V shed 4 bases and J shed 6 bases, with 28 bases lying between them. The CDR3 has 18 amino acids. The CDR3 sequence is CASSGRDQPHYPGDGYTF. The CDR3 DNA sequence: TGCGCCAGCAGCGGGAGAGATCAGCCCCACTACCCCGGGGATGGCTACACCTTC.

CDR3 sequence: CASPKAGNYGYTF. The CDR3 DNA sequence: TGTGCAAGTCCGAAGGCAGGAAACTATGGCTACACCTTC. The J gene is TRBJ1-2, the V gene TRBV12-2; the listed D gene, TRBD1, was not tested against the DNA. TRBV12-2 is a documented pseudogene. The CDR3 runs to 13 residues.

The chain employs TRBV6-5 and TRBJ1-5; D is undetermined. This CDR3 region has 14 residues. Per germline, CDR1 MNHEY and CDR2 SVGAGI. The V end was cut by 6 bases, the J end by 0 bases, with 9 bases between. DNA of the CDR3: TGTGCCAGCAGCTCGGGATTTAGCAATCAGCCCCAGCATTTT. It specifies CASSSGFSNQPQHF.

V usage is TRBV7-2 and J usage is TRBJ1-3; no clear D. Germline-derived CDR1 and CDR2 are SGHTA and FQGNSA. This CDR3 is 15 amino acids long. V lost 1 base and J 4 bases, leaving 11 bases between the germline ends. CDR3 coding DNA: TGTGCCAGCAGCTTAGTGGGAGTCGCGGGAAACACCATATATTTT. Translation gives CASSLVGVAGNTIYF.

The chain recombines TRBV7-9 with TRBJ2-2; D is uncertain. The CDR3 has 13 residues. Germline V gene sequence: CDR1 SEHNR, CDR2 FQNEAQ (reference sequence). V was cut by 11 bases and J by 4 bases, with 14 bases left in between. Here the CDR3 reads CACEVKSTGELFF. CDR3 in DNA: TGTGCCTGTGAGGTTAAGAGCACCGGGGAGCTGTTTTTT.

This sequence joins TRBV21-1 and TRBJ1-6; TRBD1 is the table's D call and was not checked against the DNA. TRBV21-1 is a pseudogene. The CDR3 consists of 17 residues. CDR3 sequence: CASSKKSRQGNVSPLHF. In DNA, the CDR3 is TGTGCCAGCAGCAAAAAATCCCGGCAGGGAAATGTTTCACCCCTCCACTTT.

This chain links TRBV27 with TRBJ1-5; D uncertain. The V gene lost 5 bases and the J gene lost 11 bases, with 19 bases spanning the gap. The length of the CDR3 is 14 residues. Germline values: CDR1 MNHEY, CDR2 SMNVEV (reference sequence). CDR3 loop: CASSPRLEGASQHF. CDR3 sequence (DNA): TGTGCCAGCAGTCCCCGACTGGAGGGAGCGTCCCAGCATTTT.

This clone was observed once. V gene TRBV5-1 combines with J gene TRBJ1-2, with 10 bases matching TRBD1. The CDR3 has 16 residues. CDR1 SGHRS and CDR2 YFSETQ come from the germline V gene. V was pared by 3 bases and J by 0 bases, with 5 bases of the junction left unmatched. The CDR3 reads CASSSGQGRPNYGYTF. Written as DNA, the CDR3 is TGCGCCAGCAGCTCGGGACAGGGGAGGCCTAACTATGGCTACACCTTC.

The J gene is TRBJ2-7, the V gene TRBV13, with 8 bases that match TRBD1. The CDR3 length is 15 residues. Germline trimming cut 0 bases from V and 2 bases from J; bases unmatched to any gene: 3. Germline CDR1 is PRHDT and CDR2 is FYEKMQ (reference sequence). CDR3 amino acids: CASSLGDRDTYEQYF. Here the CDR3 DNA reads TGTGCCAGCAGCTTAGGGGACAGGGATACCTACGAGCAGTACTTC.

The chain uses TRBV7-8 and TRBJ2-3, with unresolved D. The CDR3 spans 16 residues. V was trimmed by 1 base and J by 0 bases, leaving 11 bases between them. From germline, CDR1 is SGHVS and CDR2 FQNEAQ. In nucleotides, the CDR3 is TGTGCCAGCAGCTTAGGTCTGGAACCTAGCACAGATACGCAGTATTTT. Its protein product is CASSLGLEPSTDTQYF.

The chain is built from TRBV18 and TRBJ2-1, with 10 bases matching TRBD2. The CDR3 extends over 21 amino acids. Germline values: CDR1 KGHSH, CDR2 LQKENI. Trimming took 1 base from V and 8 from J; bases not matched to a gene: 23. CDR3 residues: CASSPQRASGGPSVFRDEQFF. CDR3 in DNA: TGTGCCAGCTCACCACAAAGGGCTAGCGGGGGCCCCTCGGTTTTTCGCGATGAGCAGTTCTTC. The full variable domain, completed using reference TRBV18 and TRBJ2-1, is NAGVMQNPRHLVRRRGQEARLRCSPMKGHSHVYWYRQLPEEGLKFMVYLQKENIIDESGMPKERFSAEFPKEGPSILRIQQVVRGDSAAYFCASSPQRASGGPSVFRDEQFFGPGTRLTVL.

The chain has TRBV7-9 and TRBJ1-4, with 8 nucleotides matching TRBD1. Germline values: CDR1 SEHNR, CDR2 FQNEAQ (reference sequence). V lost 1 base, J lost 8 bases, and 9 bases stayed unmatched. This CDR3 contains 16 residues. The CDR3 DNA sequence: TGTGCCAGCAGCTTAGAAGGGACAGGTAAACGCGAAAAACTGTTTTTT. Translated: CASSLEGTGKREKLFF.

The chain employs TRBV9 and TRBJ1-6; a weak D match, TRBD1 (6 bases). This CDR3 is 16 amino acids long. V lost 3 bases to trimming and J lost 6 bases, with 16 bases between them. CDR1 SGDLS and CDR2 YYNGEE come from the germline V gene. The CDR3 DNA reads TGTGCCAGCAGCGCTCAGGGGAAGTTGGGTAATTCACCCCTCCACTTT. Translation: CASSAQGKLGNSPLHF. The full variable domain, completed using reference TRBV9 and TRBJ1-6, is DSGVTQTPKHLITATGQRVTLRCSPRSGDLSVYWYQQSLDQGLQFLIQYYNGEERAKGNILERFSAQQFPDLHSELNLSSLELGDSALYFCASSAQGKLGNSPLHFGNGTRLTVT.

CDR3 bases: TGTGCCAGCAGTCCCGGGACCGTCTTTGCGGGCGAGCAGTACTTC. Its protein product is CASSPGTVFAGEQYF. The genes are TRBV5-4 and TRBJ2-7; possibly TRBD1 or TRBD2 for D (5 bases each). The germline gives CDR1 SGHNT, CDR2 YYREEE (reference sequence). This CDR3 spans 15 amino acids. The V gene lost 5 bases and the J gene lost 6 bases, with 21 bases spanning the gap.

This chain connects TRBV6-6 to TRBJ2-4; D unresolved. There are 14 residues in the CDR3. The germline gives CDR1 MNHNY, CDR2 SVGAGI (reference sequence). The germline V and J ends were trimmed by 4 bases and 0 bases, with 7 bases remaining between them. This CDR3 reads CASSLGVAKNIQYF. CDR3 nucleotides: TGTGCCAGCAGTTTAGGAGTAGCCAAAAACATTCAGTACTTC.

This chain joins TRBV11-1 and TRBJ2-1; 9 bases match TRBD1. The CDR3 runs 14 residues. Germline V gene lookup returns CDR1 SGHAT and CDR2 FQDESV (reference sequence). J lost 9 bases, V lost 1 base, and 4 bases had no gene match. The CDR3 coding sequence is TGTGCCAGCAGCTTAGACAGGGGGCACGTTGAGCAGTTCTTC. Its translation: CASSLDRGHVEQFF. Full variable domain (outside the CDR3, taken from reference TRBV11-1 and TRBJ2-1): EAEVAQSPRYKITEKSQAVAFWCDPISGHATLYWYRQILGQGPELLVQFQDESVVDDSQLPKDRFSAERLKGVDSTLKIQPAELGDSAMYLCASSLDRGHVEQFFGPGTRLTVL.

This rearrangement joins TRBV11-2 to TRBJ1-2; 9 nucleotides match TRBD1. CDR3 length: 14 residues. CDR1 is SGHAT, CDR2 FQNNGV, per germline. The trim removed 5 bases at V and 6 bases at J, leaving 7 bases unmatched. The CDR3: CASSIYGTGHGYTF. The CDR3 nucleotides are TGTGCCAGCAGCATATACGGGACAGGGCATGGCTACACCTTC.

The gene calls are TRBV13 and TRBJ2-3, with D tentatively TRBD1 (5 bases). The V gene lost 5 bases and the J gene lost 8 bases, with 17 bases spanning the gap. Germline-derived CDR1 and CDR2 are PRHDT and FYEKMQ (reference sequence). The CDR3 has 14 residues. CDR3 sequence reads: CASSPRMGRGTQYF. CDR3 DNA: TGTGCCAGCAGCCCCCGGATGGGAAGGGGTACGCAGTATTTT. Full variable domain (rest looked up from reference TRBV13 and TRBJ2-3): AAGVIQSPRHLIKEKRETATLKCYPIPRHDTVYWYQQGPGQDPQFLISFYEKMQSDKGSIPDRFSAQQFSDYHSELNMSSLELGDSALYFCASSPRMGRGTQYFGPGTRLTVL.

This rearrangement joins TRBV9 to TRBJ2-3; 10 nucleotides align to TRBD1. Germline V gene lookup returns CDR1 SGDLS and CDR2 YYNGEE. V was pared by 0 bases and J by 3 bases, with 10 bases of the junction left unmatched. CDR3 size: 18 residues. CDR3 residues: CASSVGYLGQGRTDTQYF. The CDR3 DNA sequence: TGTGCCAGCAGCGTAGGGTATCTGGGACAGGGGAGAACAGATACGCAGTATTTT. Together with reference TRBV9 and TRBJ2-3, the CDR3 gives the full variable domain: DSGVTQTPKHLITATGQRVTLRCSPRSGDLSVYWYQQSLDQGLQFLIQYYNGEERAKGNILERFSAQQFPDLHSELNLSSLELGDSALYFCASSVGYLGQGRTDTQYFGPGTRLTVL.

This clone has a handful of counts. This chain connects TRBV7-9 to TRBJ1-1; no definite D call. The CDR3 is 15 amino acids. Germline CDR1 reads SEHNR; CDR2 reads FQNEAQ (reference sequence). Trimming took 5 bases from V and 3 from J, leaving 16 bases between them. The CDR3, as DNA: TGTGCCAGCAGCCCGGGCCTCCTCGGGGACACTGAAGCTTTCTTT. This translates into CASSPGLLGDTEAFF.

The rearrangement links TRBV10-3 to TRBJ2-7; a weak D match, TRBD1 (6 bases). The germline V gene has CDR1 ENHRY and CDR2 SYGVKD. The ends were cut back, 10 bases at V and 3 bases at J, with 16 bases in the middle. The CDR3 sequence is 13 residues long. CDR3 nucleotides: TGTGCCAGTCAAGGGGACACTTTCTACGAGCAGTACTTC. This gives the protein CASQGDTFYEQYF.

Details on this clone: A read error may account for a junction end that differs from germline. The rearrangement joins TRBV7-7 to TRBJ2-5; no definite D call. The DNA end is a closer match to TRBJ2-7, so the J assignment may be wrong. The CDR3 is made up of 14 amino acids. Germline V gives CDR1 SSHAT, CDR2 FNYEAQ (reference sequence). The CDR3: CASSLSYTSYEQYF. CDR3 in DNA: TGTGCTAGCAGCCTCTCGTATACCTCCTACGAGCAGTACTTC.